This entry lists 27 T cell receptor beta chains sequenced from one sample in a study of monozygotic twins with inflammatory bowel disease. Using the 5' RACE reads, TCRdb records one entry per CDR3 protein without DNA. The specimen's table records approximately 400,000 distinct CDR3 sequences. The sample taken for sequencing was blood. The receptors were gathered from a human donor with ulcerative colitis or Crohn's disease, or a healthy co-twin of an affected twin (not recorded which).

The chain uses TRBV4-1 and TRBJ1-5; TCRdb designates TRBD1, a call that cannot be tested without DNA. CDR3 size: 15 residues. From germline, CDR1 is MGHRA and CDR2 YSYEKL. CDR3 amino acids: CASSQDGTGNQPQHF.

CDR3 region: CASKTARAGYNEQFF. V usage is TRBV7-2 and J usage is TRBJ2-1; TCRdb proposes TRBD2, but this gene call is untestable without DNA. CDR3 length: 15 residues. CDR1 is SGHTA, CDR2 FQGNSA, per germline. Complete variable domain (other parts from reference TRBV7-2 and TRBJ2-1): GAGVSQSPSNKVTEKGKDVELRCDPISGHTALYWYRQSLGQGLEFLIYFQGNSAPDKSGLPSDRFSAERTGGSVSTLTIQRTQQEDSAVYLCASKTARAGYNEQFFGPGTRLTVL.

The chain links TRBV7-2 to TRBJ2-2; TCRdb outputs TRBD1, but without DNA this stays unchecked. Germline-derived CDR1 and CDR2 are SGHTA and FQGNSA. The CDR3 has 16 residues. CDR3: CASSPHVGGYTGELFF.

The CDR3 here is CASSLMSGAQDEQFF. This rearrangement joins TRBV7-3 to TRBJ2-1; TCRdb lists TRBD2, though no DNA is available to test this call. Germline loops: CDR1 SGHTA, CDR2 FQGTGA. The CDR3 extends over 15 amino acids.

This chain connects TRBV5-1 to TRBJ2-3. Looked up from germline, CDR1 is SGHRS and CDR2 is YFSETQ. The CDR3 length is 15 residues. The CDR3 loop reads CASSFLTGSTDTQYF.

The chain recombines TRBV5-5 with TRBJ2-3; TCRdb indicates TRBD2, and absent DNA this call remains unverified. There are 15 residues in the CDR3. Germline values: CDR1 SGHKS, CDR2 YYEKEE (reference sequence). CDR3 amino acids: CASSLGLVGTDTQYF.

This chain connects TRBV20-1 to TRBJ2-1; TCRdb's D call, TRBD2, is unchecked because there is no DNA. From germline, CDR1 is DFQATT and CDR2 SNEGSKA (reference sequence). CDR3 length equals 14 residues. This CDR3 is CSARSGLAGNEQFF.

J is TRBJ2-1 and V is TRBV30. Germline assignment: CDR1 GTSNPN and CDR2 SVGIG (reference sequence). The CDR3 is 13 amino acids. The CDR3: CAWSGSSYNEQFF.

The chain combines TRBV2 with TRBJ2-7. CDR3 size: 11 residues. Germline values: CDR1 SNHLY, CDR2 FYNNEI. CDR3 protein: CASSLEFEQYF.

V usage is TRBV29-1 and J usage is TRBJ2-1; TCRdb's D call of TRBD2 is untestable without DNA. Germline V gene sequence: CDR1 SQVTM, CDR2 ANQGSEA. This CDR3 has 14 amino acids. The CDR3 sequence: CSVEPGTRGNEQFF.

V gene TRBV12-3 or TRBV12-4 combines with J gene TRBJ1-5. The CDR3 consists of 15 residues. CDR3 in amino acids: CASSFASGSNQPQHF.

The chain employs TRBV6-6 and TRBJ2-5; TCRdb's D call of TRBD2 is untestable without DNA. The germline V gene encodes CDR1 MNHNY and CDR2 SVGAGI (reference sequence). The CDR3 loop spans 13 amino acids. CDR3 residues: CASSYWGRETQYF.

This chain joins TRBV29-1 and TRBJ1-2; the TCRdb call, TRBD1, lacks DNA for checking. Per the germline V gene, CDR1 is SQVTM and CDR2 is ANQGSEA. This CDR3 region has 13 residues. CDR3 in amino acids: CSIRPRDREGYTF.

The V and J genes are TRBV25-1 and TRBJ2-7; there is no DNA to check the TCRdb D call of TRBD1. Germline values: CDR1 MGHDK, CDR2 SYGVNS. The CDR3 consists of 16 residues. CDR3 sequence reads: CASSAPDRNGIYEQYF.

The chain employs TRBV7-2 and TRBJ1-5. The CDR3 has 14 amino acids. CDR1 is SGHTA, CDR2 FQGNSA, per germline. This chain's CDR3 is CASSLRVGNQPQHF.

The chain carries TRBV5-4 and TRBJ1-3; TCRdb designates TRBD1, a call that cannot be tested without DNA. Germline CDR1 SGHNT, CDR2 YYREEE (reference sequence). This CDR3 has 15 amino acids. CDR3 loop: CASSPQMGAGNTIYF.

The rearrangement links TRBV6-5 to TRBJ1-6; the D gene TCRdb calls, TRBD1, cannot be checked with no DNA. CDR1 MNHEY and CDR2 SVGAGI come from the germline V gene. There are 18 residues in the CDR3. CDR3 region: CASSYSGQGGSYNSPLHF.

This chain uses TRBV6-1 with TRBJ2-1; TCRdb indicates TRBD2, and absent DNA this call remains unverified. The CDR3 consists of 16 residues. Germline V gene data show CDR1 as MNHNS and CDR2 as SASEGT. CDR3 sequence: CASSISTSGRTNEQFF.

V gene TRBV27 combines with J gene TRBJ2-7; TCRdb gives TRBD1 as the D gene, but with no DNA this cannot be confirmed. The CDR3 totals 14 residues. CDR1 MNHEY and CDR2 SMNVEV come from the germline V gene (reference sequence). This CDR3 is CASSLYGTGSEQYF.

The CDR3: CASSSRTSGRTDTQYF. The gene calls are TRBV11-3 and TRBJ2-3; checking the TCRdb D call of TRBD2 is not possible without DNA. CDR3 size: 16 residues. Germline V CDR1 and CDR2: SGHNT, YENEEA.

The CDR3 here is CASSSPGTMNTEAFF. The chain employs TRBV7-9 and TRBJ1-1; without DNA, the TCRdb call of TRBD1 cannot be checked. Germline CDR1 reads SEHNR; CDR2 reads FQNEAQ (reference sequence). The CDR3 has 15 residues.

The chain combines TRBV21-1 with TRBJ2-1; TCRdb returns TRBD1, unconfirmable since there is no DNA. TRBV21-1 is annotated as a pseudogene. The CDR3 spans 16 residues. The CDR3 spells CASSMNRDRGGNEQFF.

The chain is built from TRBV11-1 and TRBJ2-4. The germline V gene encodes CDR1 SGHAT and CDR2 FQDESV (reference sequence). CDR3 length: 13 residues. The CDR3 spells CASSLDFRNIQYF. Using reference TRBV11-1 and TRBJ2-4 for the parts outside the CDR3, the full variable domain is EAEVAQSPRYKITEKSQAVAFWCDPISGHATLYWYRQILGQGPELLVQFQDESVVDDSQLPKDRFSAERLKGVDSTLKIQPAELGDSAMYLCASSLDFRNIQYFGAGTRLSVL.

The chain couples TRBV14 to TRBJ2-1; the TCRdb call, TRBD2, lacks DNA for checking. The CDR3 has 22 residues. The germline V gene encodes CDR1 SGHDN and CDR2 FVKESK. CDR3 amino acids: CASSQGINSGTAPLAGLDEQFF. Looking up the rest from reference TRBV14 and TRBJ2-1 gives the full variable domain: EAGVTQFPSHSVIEKGQTVTLRCDPISGHDNLYWYRRVMGKEIKFLLHFVKESKQDESGMPNNRFLAERTGGTYSTLKVQPAELEDSGVYFCASSQGINSGTAPLAGLDEQFFGPGTRLTVL.

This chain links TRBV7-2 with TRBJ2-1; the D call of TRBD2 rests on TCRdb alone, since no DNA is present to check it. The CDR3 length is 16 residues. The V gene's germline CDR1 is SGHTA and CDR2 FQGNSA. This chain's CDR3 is CASSLEGTSIVGEQFF.

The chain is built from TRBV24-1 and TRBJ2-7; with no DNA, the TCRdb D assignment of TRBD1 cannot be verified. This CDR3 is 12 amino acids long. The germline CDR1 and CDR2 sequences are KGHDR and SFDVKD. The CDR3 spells CALFQGYYEQYF.

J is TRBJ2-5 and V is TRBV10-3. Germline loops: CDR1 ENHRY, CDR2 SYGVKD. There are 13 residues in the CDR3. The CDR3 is CAISGGTKETQYF.